Sample share makes the clone carrying this TCR beta chain medium-sized (0.01 to 0.1%). The antigen is unknown. Germline values: CDR1 SGHAT, CDR2 FQDESV (reference sequence). This CDR3 has 15 amino acids. Deletions cut 2 bases from V and 1 base from J, with 11 bases between. The data originate from a study of tumor-infiltrating lymphocytes in localized non-small cell lung cancer. Clones were read by immunoSEQ multiplex PCR, and TCRdb kept only the in-frame ones, dropping some. This table holds some 13,000 clones, around 70% found once. Study conclusions and caveats: IM1 and IM2 tumors showed no difference in T-cell fraction.

Sequenced: uninvolved lung tissue not adjacent to the tumor. V gene TRBV11-1 combines with J gene TRBJ1-1; TRBD1 is a possible D gene (5 bases). This clonotype originated in a human donor with non-small cell lung cancer. The CDR3 here is CASSLLKGPNTEAFF. The CDR3 nucleotides are TGTGCCAGCAGCTTACTTAAGGGACCGAACACTGAAGCTTTCTTT.